The clone carrying this T cell receptor (beta chain) was counted ten times or more. Its antigen is unidentified. This CDR3 spans 14 amino acids. Germline V gene data show CDR1 as MDHEN and CDR2 as SYDVKM. After removal of 6 bases from V and 0 bases from J, the junction contained 3 bases not matched to a gene. This record comes from a study of T cells in Graves' hyperthyroidism and ophthalmopathy. Study background: Blood was drawn when the patient was first diagnosed and still untreated.

Hyperthyroidism had been newly diagnosed in patients aged 18 to 65, and its duration was under 2 months. Clinical symptoms, serum thyroxine, TRAb, thyroid ultrasound and orbital computed tomography informed diagnoses. RNA transcripts gave rise to amplified TCR beta CDR3 regions. During a first-round RT-PCR of the TCR CDR3, the HTBI primer set was used. Each CDR3 protein gets one entry after TCRdb re-called the multiplex PCR reads with MiXCR. The sample shows 380,000 or so distinct CDR3 sequences, about 15% of them seen only once. Overall study findings and caveats: Researchers found most expanded thyroid clonotypes above 0.001 in blood as well.

The V gene is TRBV28, the J gene TRBJ2-7, with 9 bases lining up with TRBD2. Sequences were obtained from blood. The source is a woman aged 25 to 39 with Graves' hyperthyroidism. In DNA form, the CDR3 reads TGTGCCAGCAGGGGTAGCGGGAGCTCCTACGAGCAGTACTTC. It specifies CASRGSGSSYEQYF.